This is a list of T cell receptor beta chains from one sample in a study of blood T cell repertoires in COVID-19. Produced via immunoSEQ multiplex PCR; TCRdb's table is partial and in-frame only. Here the sample spans some 240,000 clones, around 90% being singletons. The source material was peripheral blood. The source of these receptors is a man aged 55 to 70 who had recovered from COVID-19. The CDR3 runs from the conserved cysteine through the conserved F or W. The D gene is left open where the match is weak. Only some rows state a clone size, as once, few, many or a class for expanded clones.

abundance: -; j_gene: TRBJ1-2; v_gene: TRBV28; d_gene: -; len: 11; CDR3nt: TGTGCCAGCCTTACAAACTATGGCTACACCTTC; CDR3aa: CASLTNYGYTF
abundance: -; j_gene: TRBJ2-1; v_gene: TRBV12-5; d_gene: TRBD2; len: 14; CDR3nt: TGTGCTAGTGGTTCCCCGGGGACTAGGCAAGATCAGTTCTTC; CDR3aa: CASGSPGTRQDQFF
abundance: -; j_gene: TRBJ2-7; v_gene: TRBV5-1; d_gene: TRBD1; len: 15; CDR3nt: TGCGCCAGCAGCTTATTGACAGGGGGGACCTACGAGCAGTACTTC; CDR3aa: CASSLLTGGTYEQYF
abundance: -; j_gene: TRBJ2-1; v_gene: TRBV18; d_gene: TRBD2; len: 15; CDR3nt: TGTGCCAGCTCATCGGGACTAGCGGGGTACAATGAGCAGTTCTTC; CDR3aa: CASSSGLAGYNEQFF
abundance: -; j_gene: TRBJ2-5; v_gene: TRBV11-3; d_gene: TRBD1; len: 16; CDR3nt: TGTGCCAGCAGCTCTCGGACAGGGAATGTCCAAGAGACCCAGTACTTC; CDR3aa: CASSSRTGNVQETQYF
abundance: -; j_gene: TRBJ1-2; v_gene: TRBV19; d_gene: -; len: 14; CDR3nt: TGTGCCAGTAGTATAGGGGGACTATTCTATGGCTACACCTTC; CDR3aa: CASSIGGLFYGYTF
abundance: -; j_gene: TRBJ2-5; v_gene: TRBV29-1; d_gene: -; len: 13; CDR3nt: TGCAGCGTTACGGGACTCCCGGGGGAGACCCAGTACTTC; CDR3aa: CSVTGLPGETQYF
abundance: -; j_gene: TRBJ1-4; v_gene: TRBV19; d_gene: TRBD1; len: 14; CDR3nt: TGTGCCAGTAGGTTCCGACAGGGTTATGAAAAACTGTTTTTT; CDR3aa: CASRFRQGYEKLFF
abundance: -; j_gene: TRBJ2-6; v_gene: TRBV5-5; d_gene: TRBD1; len: 19; CDR3nt: TGTGCCAGCAGCTTATGGTTGGCAGGGGGCACGGCTGGGGCCAACGTCCTGACTTTC; CDR3aa: CASSLWLAGGTAGANVLTF
abundance: -; j_gene: TRBJ1-6; v_gene: TRBV5-1; d_gene: -; len: 14; CDR3nt: TGCGCCAGCAGCTTGGGTTCGGGGAATTCACCCCTCCACTTT; CDR3aa: CASSLGSGNSPLHF
abundance: -; j_gene: TRBJ2-2; v_gene: TRBV4-2; d_gene: -; len: 16; CDR3nt: TGTGCCAGCAGCCAAGATTGGGGGCGCCGCACCGGGGAGCTGTTTTTT; CDR3aa: CASSQDWGRRTGELFF
abundance: -; j_gene: TRBJ2-1; v_gene: TRBV9; d_gene: -; len: 20; CDR3nt: TGTGCCAGCAGCACCCCGATTGGCTCTAGTGGACTTTATACGGGCAATGAGCAGTTCTTC; CDR3aa: CASSTPIGSSGLYTGNEQFF
abundance: few; j_gene: TRBJ1-5; v_gene: TRBV24-1; d_gene: TRBD1; len: 16; CDR3nt: TGTGCCACCAGTGATCACAAGTTACAGGGGAATCAGCCCCAGCATTTT; CDR3aa: CATSDHKLQGNQPQHF
abundance: few; j_gene: TRBJ1-1; v_gene: TRBV7-2; d_gene: TRBD1; len: 15; CDR3nt: TGTGCCAGCAGCCCCGGTTTGACAGGGGGCACTGAAGCTTTCTTT; CDR3aa: CASSPGLTGGTEAFF
abundance: -; j_gene: TRBJ2-7; v_gene: TRBV5-1; d_gene: TRBD1; len: 15; CDR3nt: TGCGCCAGCAGCTACCAAACAGGGGCAGACTACGAGCAGTACTTC; CDR3aa: CASSYQTGADYEQYF
abundance: -; j_gene: TRBJ1-1; v_gene: TRBV5-1; d_gene: TRBD1; len: 14; CDR3nt: TGCGCCAGCAGCTTGGGACAGGGCCACACTGAAGCTTTCTTT; CDR3aa: CASSLGQGHTEAFF
abundance: -; j_gene: TRBJ2-7; v_gene: TRBV28; d_gene: TRBD1; len: 17; CDR3nt: TGTGCCAGCAGTTCCACCCCCGGGACAGGAGCCTTCTACGAGCAGTACTTC; CDR3aa: CASSSTPGTGAFYEQYF
abundance: -; j_gene: TRBJ2-6; v_gene: TRBV2; d_gene: -; len: 16; CDR3nt: TGTGCCAGCAGTAAGACAAGGGGCACTGGGGCCAACGTCCTGACTTTC; CDR3aa: CASSKTRGTGANVLTF
abundance: -; j_gene: TRBJ1-2; v_gene: TRBV6-5; d_gene: -; len: 15; CDR3nt: TGTGCCAGCAGTTACCACACAGGGTTATCGGATGGCTACACCTTC; CDR3aa: CASSYHTGLSDGYTF
abundance: -; j_gene: TRBJ2-2; v_gene: TRBV6-6; d_gene: TRBD1; len: 17; CDR3nt: TGTGCCAGCAGTCCCCGAGGGGGCGTAAGGAACACCGGGGAGCTGTTTTTT; CDR3aa: CASSPRGGVRNTGELFF
abundance: -; j_gene: TRBJ2-7; v_gene: TRBV30; d_gene: -; len: 17; CDR3nt: TGTGCCTGGGGACGCCTCGGCGTGGGGACGGGGAGGTACGAGCAGTACTTC; CDR3aa: CAWGRLGVGTGRYEQYF
abundance: -; j_gene: TRBJ2-3; v_gene: TRBV6-5; d_gene: -; len: 13; CDR3nt: TGTGCCAGCTCGATAGGGGCCGTGGATACGCAGTATTTT; CDR3aa: CASSIGAVDTQYF
abundance: -; j_gene: TRBJ2-1; v_gene: TRBV25-1; d_gene: TRBD1; len: 16; CDR3nt: TGTGCCAGCAGTGAATTATATGGGACAGCCCTCAATGAGCAGTTCTTC; CDR3aa: CASSELYGTALNEQFF
abundance: -; j_gene: TRBJ1-6; v_gene: TRBV7-9; d_gene: -; len: 16; CDR3nt: TGTGCCAGCAGCTCGAATCAGGGCTTCTATAATTCACCCCTCCACTTT; CDR3aa: CASSSNQGFYNSPLHF
abundance: -; j_gene: TRBJ2-7; v_gene: TRBV6-6; d_gene: -; len: 15; CDR3nt: TGTGCCAGCAGCTACAGGAGCCCCGGGGACTACGAGCAGTACTTC; CDR3aa: CASSYRSPGDYEQYF
abundance: -; j_gene: TRBJ2-2; v_gene: TRBV5-1; d_gene: -; len: 14; CDR3nt: TGCGCCAGCAGCTTACAGGGTAGCGTTTCGGAGCTGTTTTTT; CDR3aa: CASSLQGSVSELFF
abundance: -; j_gene: TRBJ1-5; v_gene: TRBV19; d_gene: -; len: 14; CDR3nt: TGTGCCAGTAGTATTCCGGGGAACATTCAGCCCCAGCATTTT; CDR3aa: CASSIPGNIQPQHF
abundance: -; j_gene: TRBJ1-1; v_gene: TRBV28; d_gene: TRBD1; len: 15; CDR3nt: TGTGCCAGCAGTTTCCCCGGGACAGGGAACACTGAAGCTTTCTTT; CDR3aa: CASSFPGTGNTEAFF
abundance: -; j_gene: TRBJ2-7; v_gene: TRBV5-1; d_gene: TRBD2; len: 15; CDR3nt: TGCGCCAGCAGCACTAGCGGACGGAGCTCCTACGAGCAGTACTTC; CDR3aa: CASSTSGRSSYEQYF
abundance: -; j_gene: TRBJ2-1; v_gene: TRBV3-1/TRBV3-2; d_gene: TRBD1; len: 15; CDR3nt: TGTGCCAGCAGCCAACCGGACAGGGTGGGAAATGAGCAGTTCTTC; CDR3aa: CASSQPDRVGNEQFF
abundance: -; j_gene: TRBJ2-6; v_gene: TRBV24-1; d_gene: -; len: 15; CDR3nt: TGTGCCACCATGACTAGGGTAGCTGGGGCCAACGTCCTGACTTTC; CDR3aa: CATMTRVAGANVLTF
abundance: -; j_gene: TRBJ1-5; v_gene: TRBV4-1; d_gene: TRBD1; len: 17; CDR3nt: TGCGCCAGCAGCCAAGATCTTGGCAGGGGGCGAGGTCAGCCCCAGCATTTT; CDR3aa: CASSQDLGRGRGQPQHF
abundance: once; j_gene: TRBJ1-3; v_gene: TRBV4-2; d_gene: -; len: 16; CDR3nt: TGTGCCAGCAGCCAAGATGTCAGGTTTTCTGGAAACACCATATATTTT; CDR3aa: CASSQDVRFSGNTIYF
abundance: -; j_gene: TRBJ2-4; v_gene: TRBV14; d_gene: TRBD2; len: 15; CDR3nt: TGTGCCAGCAGCCAAGATAGCGGGCTTAAAAACATTCAGTACTTC; CDR3aa: CASSQDSGLKNIQYF
abundance: -; j_gene: TRBJ1-2; v_gene: TRBV5-1; d_gene: TRBD1; len: 18; CDR3nt: TGCGCCAGCAGCTTGGCAAACACCGGACAGGGAGGGGCCTATGGCTACACCTTC; CDR3aa: CASSLANTGQGGAYGYTF
abundance: -; j_gene: TRBJ2-1; v_gene: TRBV12-3/TRBV12-4; d_gene: TRBD1; len: 11; CDR3nt: TGTGCCAGCAGTACGGGACAGAGTCGGTTCTTC; CDR3aa: CASSTGQSRFF
abundance: -; j_gene: TRBJ2-3; v_gene: TRBV19; d_gene: TRBD2; len: 12; CDR3nt: TGTGCCAGTAGTAGGACTAGCGGGGTTCAGTATTTT; CDR3aa: CASSRTSGVQYF
abundance: once; j_gene: TRBJ2-7; v_gene: TRBV6-5; d_gene: -; len: 15; CDR3nt: TGTGCCAGCAGGGCAAAGAACAGTCACGAATACGAGCAGTACTTC; CDR3aa: CASRAKNSHEYEQYF
abundance: -; j_gene: TRBJ1-1; v_gene: TRBV21-1; d_gene: -; len: 12; CDR3nt: TGTGCCAGCAGCAAGGCACAGAGTGAAGCTTTCTTT; CDR3aa: CASSKAQSEAFF
abundance: -; j_gene: TRBJ1-2; v_gene: TRBV19; d_gene: -; len: 16; CDR3nt: TGTGCCAGTAGCCCGAGGGTAAGGCAGCGCACCTATGGCTACACCTTC; CDR3aa: CASSPRVRQRTYGYTF
abundance: -; j_gene: TRBJ1-1; v_gene: TRBV9; d_gene: -; len: 14; CDR3nt: TGTGCCAGCAGCCCCCGGGAAGGGAACACTGAAGCTTTCTTT; CDR3aa: CASSPREGNTEAFF
abundance: -; j_gene: TRBJ2-7; v_gene: TRBV24-1; d_gene: TRBD1; len: 15; CDR3nt: TGTGCCACCAGTGATCCTCGACAGGGGAGCAACGAGCAGTACTTC; CDR3aa: CATSDPRQGSNEQYF
abundance: -; j_gene: TRBJ2-5; v_gene: TRBV9; d_gene: TRBD2; len: 14; CDR3nt: TGTGCCAGCAGCGTATGGGGGGGACAAGAGACCCAGTACTTC; CDR3aa: CASSVWGGQETQYF
abundance: -; j_gene: TRBJ1-2; v_gene: TRBV7-2; d_gene: TRBD1; len: 13; CDR3nt: TGTGCCAGCAGCCTCGACAGGGGAGAAGGCTACACCTTC; CDR3aa: CASSLDRGEGYTF
abundance: -; j_gene: TRBJ1-2; v_gene: TRBV3-1/TRBV3-2; d_gene: TRBD1; len: 18; CDR3nt: TGTGCCAGCAGCCAGAAAAAACGCTGGACAGGGGGAATGGAAGGCTACACCTTC; CDR3aa: CASSQKKRWTGGMEGYTF
abundance: -; j_gene: TRBJ1-4; v_gene: TRBV6-1; d_gene: -; len: 12; CDR3nt: TGTGCCAGCAGGGGGGGGTTGGAAAAACTGTTTTTT; CDR3aa: CASRGGLEKLFF
abundance: -; j_gene: TRBJ1-5; v_gene: TRBV18; d_gene: TRBD1; len: 15; CDR3nt: TGTGCCAGCTCCCTGACAGGGGGCGGCAATCAGCCCCAGCATTTT; CDR3aa: CASSLTGGGNQPQHF
abundance: -; j_gene: TRBJ1-3; v_gene: TRBV25-1; d_gene: -; len: 15; CDR3nt: TGTGCCAGCAGTGAACTCCAGGGAACTGGAAACACCATATATTTT; CDR3aa: CASSELQGTGNTIYF
abundance: -; j_gene: TRBJ1-5; v_gene: TRBV18; d_gene: TRBD1; len: 17; CDR3nt: TGTGCCAGCTCACCCCGACTCTTGACAGGGAGAGGTCAGCCCCAGCATTTT; CDR3aa: CASSPRLLTGRGQPQHF
abundance: -; j_gene: TRBJ1-2; v_gene: TRBV28; d_gene: -; len: 14; CDR3nt: TGTGCCAGCAGTTTAGGGCTCCAGGACTATGGCTACACCTTC; CDR3aa: CASSLGLQDYGYTF
abundance: -; j_gene: TRBJ1-1; v_gene: TRBV30; d_gene: -; len: 14; CDR3nt: TGTGCCTGGAGTGTTCCGGGGTCGATCACTGAAGCTTTCTTT; CDR3aa: CAWSVPGSITEAFF
abundance: once; j_gene: TRBJ1-1; v_gene: TRBV7-9; d_gene: TRBD1; len: 14; CDR3nt: TGTGCCAGCAGCGACCCCCTGACAGGGACTGAAGCTTTCTTT; CDR3aa: CASSDPLTGTEAFF
abundance: -; j_gene: TRBJ1-1; v_gene: TRBV27; d_gene: TRBD1; len: 12; CDR3nt: TGTGCCAGCAACAGGGGGCAAGTAGAAGCTTTCTTT; CDR3aa: CASNRGQVEAFF
abundance: -; j_gene: TRBJ2-1; v_gene: TRBV3-1/TRBV3-2; d_gene: -; len: 14; CDR3nt: TGTGCCAGCAGCTCCCGGGGGAGTAACAATGAGCAGTTCTTC; CDR3aa: CASSSRGSNNEQFF
abundance: -; j_gene: TRBJ1-1; v_gene: TRBV11-2; d_gene: -; len: 15; CDR3nt: TGTGCCAGCAGCCCCCCCCCAGGTAAGAACACTGAAGCTTTCTTT; CDR3aa: CASSPPPGKNTEAFF
abundance: -; j_gene: TRBJ1-6; v_gene: TRBV7-8; d_gene: -; len: 20; CDR3nt: TGTGCCAGCAGCTTAGCTATCCTAAGGCCAGGGATAGGGTCTAATTCACCCCTCCACTTT; CDR3aa: CASSLAILRPGIGSNSPLHF
abundance: -; j_gene: TRBJ1-2; v_gene: TRBV13; d_gene: -; len: 13; CDR3nt: TGTGCCAGCTCGCGGGGGGGCCAATATGGCTACACCTTC; CDR3aa: CASSRGGQYGYTF
abundance: -; j_gene: TRBJ2-7; v_gene: TRBV28; d_gene: TRBD1; len: 14; CDR3nt: TGTGCCAGCAGTACTCCGGGACAGGGATACGAGCAGTACTTC; CDR3aa: CASSTPGQGYEQYF
abundance: -; j_gene: TRBJ1-2; v_gene: TRBV9; d_gene: -; len: 15; CDR3nt: TGTGCCAGCAGCCTAAATGGTATCGGGGAGGGAGGCTACACCTTC; CDR3aa: CASSLNGIGEGGYTF